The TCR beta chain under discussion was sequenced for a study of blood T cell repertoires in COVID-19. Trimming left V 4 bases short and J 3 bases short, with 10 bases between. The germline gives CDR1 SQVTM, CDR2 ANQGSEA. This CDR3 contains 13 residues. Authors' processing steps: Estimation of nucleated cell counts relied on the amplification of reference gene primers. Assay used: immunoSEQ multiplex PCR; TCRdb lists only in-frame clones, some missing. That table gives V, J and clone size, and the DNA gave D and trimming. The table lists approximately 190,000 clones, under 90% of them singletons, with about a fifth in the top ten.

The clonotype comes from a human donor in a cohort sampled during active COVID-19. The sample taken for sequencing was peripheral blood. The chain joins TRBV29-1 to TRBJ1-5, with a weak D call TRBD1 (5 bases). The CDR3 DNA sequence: TGCAGCGTTGGGGCGGGACCCAATCAGCCCCAGCATTTT. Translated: CSVGAGPNQPQHF.